A single sample gave rise to the 28 T cell receptor beta chains below, sequenced in a study of PD-L1 blockade in urothelial cancer. The table came from immunoSEQ multiplex PCR; TCRdb's copy has only in-frame clones and leaves some out. Among 40,000 or so clones listed, roughly 77% were seen once. The sample consisted of PBMCs, taken around atezolizumab (anti-PD-L1) treatment. These receptors all stem from a man between 65 and 85 years old with urothelial cancer.

Only a few counts were recorded for this clone. V gene TRBV30 combines with J gene TRBJ2-3; 7 bases line up with TRBD2. J was trimmed by 3 bases and V by 4 bases; bases with no gene match: 1. The germline gives CDR1 GTSNPN, CDR2 SVGIG (reference sequence). CDR3 length: 12 residues. CDR3 region: CAWTSGTDTQYF. CDR3 DNA: TGTGCCTGGACTAGCGGAACAGATACGCAGTATTTT.

The J gene is TRBJ2-1, the V gene TRBV28, with 9 positions matching TRBD1. The germline V gene encodes CDR1 MDHEN and CDR2 SYDVKM. V trimming: 6 bases; J trimming: 7 bases; junction bases outside the gene matches: 10. The CDR3 extends over 15 amino acids. CDR3 nucleotide sequence: TGTGCCAGCAGCAGTCGACAGGGGGTCTTAAATGAGCAGTTCTTC. Protein product: CASSSRQGVLNEQFF.

The chain uses TRBV7-2 and TRBJ2-3, with TRBD2 as a possible D gene (5 bases). This CDR3 is 13 amino acids long. Trimming cost V 5 bases and J 2 bases, with 8 bases left between them. CDR1 and CDR2 from the germline V gene are SGHTA and FQGNSA. The CDR3 DNA follows: TGTGCCAGCAGCCCCGGGGTCACAGATACGCAGTATTTT. Translation gives CASSPGVTDTQYF. Using reference TRBV7-2 and TRBJ2-3 for the parts outside the CDR3, the full variable domain is GAGVSQSPSNKVTEKGKDVELRCDPISGHTALYWYRQSLGQGLEFLIYFQGNSAPDKSGLPSDRFSAERTGGSVSTLTIQRTQQEDSAVYLCASSPGVTDTQYFGPGTRLTVL.

This chain uses TRBV5-4 with TRBJ1-1; D not certain. CDR1 and CDR2 from the germline V gene are SGHNT and YYREEE (reference sequence). This CDR3 spans 16 amino acids. Trimming pared 4 bases from V and 2 bases from J, leaving 18 bases between. DNA of the CDR3: TGTGCCAGCAGCCCATATCTCCGGGGTCGAAACACTGAAGCTTTCTTT. It encodes CASSPYLRGRNTEAFF.

This chain uses TRBV27 with TRBJ2-7; 7 nucleotides align to TRBD1. After removal of 5 bases from V and 2 bases from J, the junction contained 15 bases not matched to a gene. Germline lookup yields CDR1 MNHEY and CDR2 SMNVEV (reference sequence). CDR3 size: 17 residues. The CDR3 protein is CASSPDDGLTGAYEQYF. CDR3 nucleotides: TGTGCCAGCAGTCCAGATGATGGCCTAACAGGGGCCTACGAGCAGTACTTC.

V is TRBV5-4 and J is TRBJ1-6; 11 nucleotides align to TRBD1. J was trimmed by 10 bases and V by 4 bases; bases with no gene match: 7. There are 15 residues in the CDR3. Germline CDR1 and CDR2: SGHNT and YYREEE (reference sequence). CDR3 DNA: TGTGCCAGCAGCCCTGGGACAGGGGGGGAATCACCCCTCCACTTT. Protein product: CASSPGTGGESPLHF.

J is TRBJ2-2 and V is TRBV12-5; weak D call: TRBD2 (6 bases). The V gene lost 6 bases and the J gene lost 1 base, with 15 bases spanning the gap. CDR1 is LGHNT, CDR2 FRNRAP, per germline. The CDR3 runs 16 residues. The CDR3 spells CASGSWDFQNTGELFF. The CDR3 region has the DNA TGTGCTAGTGGCTCATGGGACTTTCAGAACACCGGGGAGCTGTTTTTT.

The chain links TRBV10-3 to TRBJ2-7; possible D gene TRBD2, 5 bases. Trimming left V 10 bases short and J 2 bases short, with 18 bases between. The CDR3 sequence is 14 residues long. Germline V gene data show CDR1 as ENHRY and CDR2 as SYGVKD. The CDR3 is CATSAGIPAYEQYF. The CDR3 coding sequence is TGTGCCACTTCCGCCGGGATACCCGCCTACGAGCAGTACTTC.

This rearrangement joins TRBV4-3 to TRBJ2-1; D is possibly TRBD1 (5 bases). Trimming removed 3 bases from V and 6 bases from J, with 15 bases in between. Germline CDR1 reads LGHNA; CDR2 reads YSLEER. The CDR3 contains 15 residues. CDR3 sequence: CASSQALGALNEQFF. The CDR3 DNA follows: TGCGCCAGCAGCCAGGCCTTAGGGGCGCTCAATGAGCAGTTCTTC.

The rearrangement links TRBV11-3 to TRBJ2-3; D uncertain. With 5 bases removed from V and 0 bases from J, the gap between germline ends came to 6 bases. The V gene's germline CDR1 is SGHNT and CDR2 YENEEA. The CDR3 has 13 amino acids. CDR3 sequence reads: CASSATSTDTQYF. CDR3 bases: TGTGCCAGCAGCGCTACTAGCACAGATACGCAGTATTTT.

V is TRBV6-5 and J is TRBJ1-1; D remains ambiguous. The CDR3 loop spans 13 amino acids. Trimming cost V 7 bases and J 0 bases, with 9 bases left between them. CDR1 and CDR2 from the germline V gene are MNHEY and SVGAGI. CDR3 amino acids: CASNSLLNTEAFF. As DNA, the CDR3 is TGTGCCAGCAATTCTCTATTGAACACTGAAGCTTTCTTT.

The chain joins TRBV6-6 to TRBJ1-1; no clear D. CDR3 length equals 13 residues. V was pared by 8 bases and J by 4 bases, with 14 bases between. Germline lookup yields CDR1 MNHNY and CDR2 SVGAGI (reference sequence). The CDR3 bases are TGTGCCAGCGCTACAGCTTCGATCACTGAAGCTTTCTTT. Translated: CASATASITEAFF.

The rearrangement joins TRBV5-1 to TRBJ1-2; TRBD1 is a possible D gene (6 bases). CDR3 length equals 15 residues. The V and J ends lost 0 bases and 4 bases respectively, with 13 bases between them. The germline CDR1 and CDR2 sequences are SGHRS and YFSETQ. CDR3 region: CASSLDREWSYGYTF. CDR3 bases: TGCGCCAGCAGCTTGGACAGGGAGTGGAGCTATGGCTACACCTTC.

J is TRBJ1-5 and V is TRBV6-5; D gene ambiguous. CDR1 and CDR2 from the germline V gene are MNHEY and SVGAGI. The CDR3 is 13 amino acids. The V end lost 6 bases, the J end lost 0 bases, and 6 bases lay between the germline ends. The CDR3 region is CASRPYSNQPQHF. CDR3 bases: TGTGCCAGCAGACCCTATAGCAATCAGCCCCAGCATTTT.

The rearrangement links TRBV27 to TRBJ2-7, with 10 bases fitting TRBD1. Trimming removed 2 bases from V and 5 bases from J; junction bases left unmatched: 6. The CDR3 spans 15 residues. Per the germline V gene, CDR1 is MNHEY and CDR2 is SMNVEV (reference sequence). The CDR3 sequence is CASSLPGTGVNEQYF. CDR3 nucleotides: TGTGCCAGCAGTTTACCCGGGACAGGGGTCAACGAGCAGTACTTC.

The chain combines TRBV9 with TRBJ2-5; D not certain. The CDR3 has 12 residues. V was shortened by 0 bases and J by 4 bases, with 4 bases between the two germline ends. From germline, CDR1 is SGDLS and CDR2 YYNGEE. CDR3 bases: TGTGCCAGCAGCGTAGTCGGAGAGACCCAGTACTTC. This codes for CASSVVGETQYF.

As DNA, the CDR3 is TGCGCCAGCAGCCAAGGTGACAGGGATCACGAGCAGTACTTC. Translation: CASSQGDRDHEQYF. The V and J genes are TRBV4-1 and TRBJ2-7; 7 nucleotides align to TRBD1. J gave up 5 bases and V 1 base, and 5 bases lay outside the gene matches. CDR3 length equals 14 residues. Germline CDR1 MGHRA, CDR2 YSYEKL.

This clone showed up just a few times. V usage is TRBV7-8 and J usage is TRBJ2-7; D perhaps matches TRBD1 (5 bases). The CDR3 extends over 14 amino acids. Germline CDR1 and CDR2: SGHVS and FQNEAQ. The V and J ends lost 5 bases and 2 bases respectively, with 13 bases between them. CDR3: CASSRRTTPYEQYF. The CDR3 region has the DNA TGTGCCAGCAGCCGAAGGACAACCCCCTACGAGCAGTACTTC.

The V gene is TRBV7-9, the J gene TRBJ1-1; TRBD1 is a possible D gene (6 bases). CDR3 length: 15 residues. The V and J ends lost 0 bases and 4 bases respectively, with 12 bases between them. Per germline, CDR1 SEHNR and CDR2 FQNEAQ (reference sequence). Here the CDR3 reads CASSLAPQGSTEAFF. The CDR3 coding sequence is TGTGCCAGCAGCTTAGCCCCCCAGGGGAGCACTGAAGCTTTCTTT.

The chain uses TRBV11-2 and TRBJ1-4, with 9 bases identical to TRBD1. V trimming: 3 bases; J trimming: 7 bases; junction bases outside the gene matches: 6. The CDR3 runs 15 residues. The germline V gene encodes CDR1 SGHAT and CDR2 FQNNGV. CDR3 sequence (DNA): TGTGCCAGCAGCTTCATTACAGGGGGCGGTGAAAAACTGTTTTTT. Its protein product is CASSFITGGGEKLFF.

By proportion, this clone is medium-sized. This chain joins TRBV19 and TRBJ2-1; 7 nucleotides line up with TRBD1. This CDR3 comprises 17 residues. Germline V CDR1 and CDR2: LNHDA, SQIVND (reference sequence). With 3 bases clipped from V and 9 bases from J, the junction kept 17 bases outside the gene matches. The CDR3: CASSIRRTGNFGGEQFF. The CDR3 bases are TGTGCCAGTAGTATTCGGAGGACAGGCAACTTCGGAGGTGAGCAGTTCTTC.

The CDR3 is CATSRRQGMGQPQHF. As DNA, the CDR3 is TGTGCCACCAGCAGGAGACAGGGAATGGGCCAGCCCCAGCATTTT. This rearrangement joins TRBV15 to TRBJ1-5; 7 bases map to TRBD1. The J segment lost 7 bases and the V segment lost 3 bases, leaving 9 bases of the junction unmatched. Germline loops: CDR1 LNHNV, CDR2 YYDKDF (reference sequence). The CDR3 runs 15 residues. The whole variable domain, remainder taken from reference TRBV15 and TRBJ1-5, is DAMVIQNPRYQVTQFGKPVTLSCSQTLNHNVMYWYQQKSSQAPKLLFHYYDKDFNNEADTPDNFQSRRPNTSFCFLDIRSPGLGDTAMYLCATSRRQGMGQPQHFGDGTRLSIL.

The chain links TRBV7-2 to TRBJ2-1; 9 bases align to TRBD2. The CDR3 is 16 residues long. Germline V gene data show CDR1 as SGHTA and CDR2 as FQGNSA. V was clipped by 0 bases and J by 7 bases; unmatched bases: 7. This CDR3 is CASSLASGSPLNEQFF. Written as DNA, the CDR3 is TGTGCCAGCAGCTTAGCTAGCGGGAGCCCACTTAATGAGCAGTTCTTC.

The genes are TRBV9 and TRBJ2-1; possible D gene TRBD1, 6 bases. The CDR3 runs 19 residues. Germline V gene data show CDR1 as SGDLS and CDR2 as YYNGEE. V lost 2 bases, J lost 7 bases, and 28 bases lay in between. The CDR3 spells CASSVPSLAGADYSNEQFF. CDR3 coding DNA: TGTGCCAGCAGCGTCCCGTCTCTCGCAGGGGCAGATTACTCTAATGAGCAGTTCTTC. The whole variable domain, remainder taken from reference TRBV9 and TRBJ2-1, is DSGVTQTPKHLITATGQRVTLRCSPRSGDLSVYWYQQSLDQGLQFLIQYYNGEERAKGNILERFSAQQFPDLHSELNLSSLELGDSALYFCASSVPSLAGADYSNEQFFGPGTRLTVL.

J is TRBJ1-5 and V is TRBV7-2; 10 nucleotides match TRBD1. The CDR3 has 15 residues. Germline V lookup: CDR1 SGHTA, CDR2 FQGNSA. Trimming removed 7 bases from V and 7 bases from J; junction bases left unmatched: 10. The CDR3 coding sequence is TGTGCCAGCAACCCGGGGACAGGGGTGGGGCAGCCCCAGCATTTT. It yields the protein CASNPGTGVGQPQHF.

J is TRBJ2-5 and V is TRBV28; 14 positions agree with TRBD2. J gave up 4 bases and V 9 bases, and 10 bases lay outside the gene matches. This CDR3 has 16 amino acids. In germline, CDR1 is MDHEN, CDR2 SYDVKM. The CDR3 reads CASTNPGLAGVETQYF. CDR3 sequence (DNA): TGTGCCAGTACCAATCCGGGACTAGCGGGAGTAGAGACCCAGTACTTC.

This chain joins TRBV11-3 and TRBJ2-5; weak D call: TRBD2 (6 bases). In germline, CDR1 is SGHNT, CDR2 YENEEA. V was shortened by 1 base and J by 5 bases, with 8 bases between the two germline ends. The length of the CDR3 is 13 residues. The CDR3 DNA follows: TGTGCCAGCAGCTTAGTTGGGAGGGAGACCCAGTACTTC. The encoded protein is CASSLVGRETQYF.

V is TRBV5-5 and J is TRBJ1-2; D remains ambiguous. The germline gives CDR1 SGHKS, CDR2 YYEKEE (reference sequence). This CDR3 is 14 amino acids long. V lost 0 bases, J lost 2 bases, and 8 bases lay in between. CDR3 in DNA: TGTGCCAGCAGCTTGGCGGAGGGCAACTATGGCTACACCTTC. Its translation is CASSLAEGNYGYTF. Based on the CDR3 plus reference TRBV5-5 and TRBJ1-2, the full variable domain is DAGVTQSPTHLIKTRGQQVTLRCSPISGHKSVSWYQQVLGQGPQFIFQYYEKEERGRGNFPDRFSARQFPNYSSELNVNALLLGDSALYLCASSLAEGNYGYTFGSGTRLTVV.